These 4 T cell receptor beta chains originate from one sample sequenced in a study of blood T cells in healthy people across ages. The second PCR ran about 6 to 11 cycles with a sample-barcoded 5' primer and J-beta primers. TCRdb analysed the 5' RACE reads with MiXCR anew, one entry per CDR3 protein. The sample yields roughly 930,000 distinct CDR3 sequences, around 48% seen once. Sequencing used blood. All receptors come from a man aged 30-40 years in good health.

This clonotype was counted between two and nine times. The chain employs TRBV29-1 and TRBJ2-7, with D uncertain. CDR1 SQVTM and CDR2 ANQGSEA come from the germline V gene. CDR3 length: 12 amino acids. Trimming cost V 4 bases and J 2 bases, with 9 bases left between them. This CDR3 is CSVGGRAYEQYF. CDR3 bases: TGCAGCGTTGGTGGACGGGCCTACGAGCAGTACTTC.

The count of this clonotype is one. The chain recombines TRBV7-2 with TRBJ2-3; 11 bases map to TRBD2. Germline V gene lookup returns CDR1 SGHTA and CDR2 FQGNSA. Trimming removed 1 base from V and 2 bases from J; junction bases left unmatched: 8. This CDR3 spans 18 amino acids. CDR3 residues: CASSLEVAGGPYTDTQYF. The DNA for the CDR3 is TGTGCCAGCAGCTTAGAGGTAGCGGGGGGGCCATACACAGATACGCAGTATTTT.

On this clonotype: This may arise from a read error, as a much more abundant clone is one base away. V and J are TRBV7-2 and TRBJ2-1; a weak D match, TRBD1 (6 bases). Germline CDR1 and CDR2: SGHTA and FQGNSA. The CDR3 consists of 13 residues. The V end lost 5 bases, the J end lost 2 bases, and 7 bases lay between the germline ends. Here the CDR3 reads CASSGDTYNEQFF. The CDR3 nucleotides read TGTGCCAGCAGCGGGGACACCTACAATGAGCAGTTCTTC.

This clonotype was seen a handful of times. V usage is TRBV24-1 and J usage is TRBJ2-7, with 7 bases fitting TRBD1. The CDR3 covers 14 residues. J lost 3 bases, V lost 5 bases, and 6 bases had no gene match. The germline V gene has CDR1 KGHDR and CDR2 SFDVKD. The CDR3 reads CATSANRDSYEQYF. In DNA, the CDR3 is TGTGCCACCAGTGCCAACCGGGACAGCTACGAGCAGTACTTC.